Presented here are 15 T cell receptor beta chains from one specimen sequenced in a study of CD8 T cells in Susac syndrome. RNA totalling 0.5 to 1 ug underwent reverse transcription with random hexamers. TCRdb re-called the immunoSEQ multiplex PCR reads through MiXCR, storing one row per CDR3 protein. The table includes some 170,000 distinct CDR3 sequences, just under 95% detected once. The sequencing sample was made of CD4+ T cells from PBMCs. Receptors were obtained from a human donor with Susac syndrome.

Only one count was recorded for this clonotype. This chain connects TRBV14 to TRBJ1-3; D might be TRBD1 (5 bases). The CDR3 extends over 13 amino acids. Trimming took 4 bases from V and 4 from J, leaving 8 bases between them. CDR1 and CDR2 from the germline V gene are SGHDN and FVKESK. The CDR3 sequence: CASSPGRGNTIYF. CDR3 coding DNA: TGTGCCAGCAGCCCAGGGAGGGGAAACACCATATATTTT.

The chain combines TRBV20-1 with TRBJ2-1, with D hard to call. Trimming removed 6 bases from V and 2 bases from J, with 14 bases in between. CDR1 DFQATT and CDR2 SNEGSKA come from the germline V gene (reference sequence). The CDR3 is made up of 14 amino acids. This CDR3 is CSARSDATYNEQFF. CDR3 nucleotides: TGCAGTGCCCGTTCGGACGCTACCTACAATGAGCAGTTCTTC.

The CDR3 here is CASSPIRGSEAFF. For the CDR3, the DNA is TGTGCCAGCAGCCCGATCCGGGGGTCTGAAGCTTTCTTT. The chain uses TRBV7-8 and TRBJ1-1; possible D gene TRBD1, 5 bases. V shed 5 bases and J shed 6 bases, with 13 bases lying between them. Germline V gene lookup returns CDR1 SGHVS and CDR2 FQNEAQ. This CDR3 has 13 residues.

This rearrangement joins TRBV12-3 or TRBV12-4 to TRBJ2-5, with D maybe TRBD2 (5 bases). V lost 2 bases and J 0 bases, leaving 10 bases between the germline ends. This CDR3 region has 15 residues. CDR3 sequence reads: CASSLRLGDQETQYF. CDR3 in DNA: TGTGCCAGCAGTTTACGACTCGGGGACCAAGAGACCCAGTACTTC.

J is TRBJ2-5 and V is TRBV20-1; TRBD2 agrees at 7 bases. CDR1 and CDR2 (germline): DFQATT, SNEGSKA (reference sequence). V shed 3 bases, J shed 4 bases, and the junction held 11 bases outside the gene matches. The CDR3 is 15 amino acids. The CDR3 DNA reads TGCAGTGCTAGGGTGGAGCCGTCGGGGGGAGAGACCCAGTACTTC. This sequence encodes CSARVEPSGGETQYF.

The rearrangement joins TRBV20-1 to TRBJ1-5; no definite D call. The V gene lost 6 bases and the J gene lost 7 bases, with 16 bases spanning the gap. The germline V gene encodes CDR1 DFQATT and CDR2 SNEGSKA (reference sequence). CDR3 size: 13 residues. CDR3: CSARRSMSQPQHF. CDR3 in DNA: TGCAGTGCGAGGAGATCAATGTCCCAGCCCCAGCATTTT.

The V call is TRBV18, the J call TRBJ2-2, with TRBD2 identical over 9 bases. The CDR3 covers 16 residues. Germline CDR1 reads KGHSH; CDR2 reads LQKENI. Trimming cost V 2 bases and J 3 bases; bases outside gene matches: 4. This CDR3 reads CASSPWVAGDTGELFF. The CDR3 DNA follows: TGTGCCAGCTCACCATGGGTAGCGGGAGACACCGGGGAGCTGTTTTTT.

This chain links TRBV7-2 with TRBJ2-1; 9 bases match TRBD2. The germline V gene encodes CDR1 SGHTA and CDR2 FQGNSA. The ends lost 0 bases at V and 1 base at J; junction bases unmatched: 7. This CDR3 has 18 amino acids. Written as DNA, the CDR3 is TGTGCCAGCAGCTTAGCTCCCCGGAGCGGGGGGTCCTACAATGAGCAGTTCTTC. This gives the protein CASSLAPRSGGSYNEQFF.

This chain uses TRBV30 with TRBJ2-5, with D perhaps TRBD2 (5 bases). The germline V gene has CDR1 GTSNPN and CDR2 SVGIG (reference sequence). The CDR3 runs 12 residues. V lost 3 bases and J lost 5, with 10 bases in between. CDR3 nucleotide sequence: TGTGCCTGGAGCGAGGGCCGGGAGACCCAGTACTTC. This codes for CAWSEGRETQYF. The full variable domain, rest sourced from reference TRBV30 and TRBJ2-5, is SQTIHQWPATLVQPVGSPLSLECTVEGTSNPNLYWYRQAAGRGLQLLFYSVGIGQISSEVPQNLSASRPQDRQFILSSKKLLLSDSGFYLCAWSEGRETQYFGPGTRLLVL.

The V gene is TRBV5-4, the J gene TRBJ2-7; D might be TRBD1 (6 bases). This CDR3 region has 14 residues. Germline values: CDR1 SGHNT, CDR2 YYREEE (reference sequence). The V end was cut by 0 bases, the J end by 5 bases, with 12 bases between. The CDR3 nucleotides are TGTGCCAGCAGCTTGGAAACAGGGCTGGACGAGCAGTACTTC. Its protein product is CASSLETGLDEQYF. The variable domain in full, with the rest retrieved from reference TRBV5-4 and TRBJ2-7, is ETGVTQSPTHLIKTRGQQVTLRCSSQSGHNTVSWYQQALGQGPQFIFQYYREEENGRGNFPPRFSGLQFPNYSSELNVNALELDDSALYLCASSLETGLDEQYFGPGTRLTVT.

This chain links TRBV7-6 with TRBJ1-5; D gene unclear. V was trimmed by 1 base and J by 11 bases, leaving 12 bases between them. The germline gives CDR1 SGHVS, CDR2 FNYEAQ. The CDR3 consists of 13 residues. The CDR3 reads CASSLVGPVAQHF. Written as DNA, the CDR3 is TGTGCCAGCAGCTTAGTCGGGCCCGTGGCCCAGCATTTT.

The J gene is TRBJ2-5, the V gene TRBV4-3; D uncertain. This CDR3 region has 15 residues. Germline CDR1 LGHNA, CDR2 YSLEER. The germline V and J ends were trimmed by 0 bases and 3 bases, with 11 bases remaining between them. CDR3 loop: CASSQDISWKETQYF. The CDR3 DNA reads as TGCGCCAGCAGCCAAGATATTTCGTGGAAAGAGACCCAGTACTTC.

The CDR3 bases are TGTGCCAGCAGCCCCAGGGGGTTGGCAGGAGGCTCCTACGAGCAGTACTTC. The encoded protein is CASSPRGLAGGSYEQYF. This chain uses TRBV14 with TRBJ2-7; TRBD1 matches at 7 bases. Germline assignment: CDR1 SGHDN and CDR2 FVKESK. This CDR3 region has 17 residues. With 4 bases clipped from V and 0 bases from J, the junction kept 12 bases outside the gene matches.

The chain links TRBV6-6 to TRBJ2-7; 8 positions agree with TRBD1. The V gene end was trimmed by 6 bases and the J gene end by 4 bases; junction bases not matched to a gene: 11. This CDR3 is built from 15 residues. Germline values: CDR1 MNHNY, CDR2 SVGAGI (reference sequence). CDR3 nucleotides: TGTGCCAGCAGCTCCCCCGCCAGGGGGCTTTACGAGCAGTACTTC. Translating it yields CASSSPARGLYEQYF.

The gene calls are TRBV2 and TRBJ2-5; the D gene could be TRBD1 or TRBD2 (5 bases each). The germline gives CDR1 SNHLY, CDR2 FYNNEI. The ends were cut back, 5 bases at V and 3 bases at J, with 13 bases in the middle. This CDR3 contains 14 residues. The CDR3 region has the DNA TGTGCCAGCAGTACTAGGGGCTCGAAAGAGACCCAGTACTTC. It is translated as CASSTRGSKETQYF.